The 16 T cell receptor beta chains below all came from one sample that was sequenced in a study of identical twins. Each CDR3 protein gets one entry after TCRdb re-called the 5' RACE reads with MiXCR. The data hold 510,000 or so distinct CDR3 sequences, with 12% to 15% observed a single time. These data are also associated with another study on yellow fever vaccine responses in identical twins.

Sequencing was performed on CD4+ T cells sorted from blood. These receptors were obtained from a woman under 30 in good health.

The rearrangement links TRBV7-3 to TRBJ2-1, with 11 bases aligning to TRBD2. The trim removed 5 bases at V and 6 bases at J, leaving 6 bases unmatched. The CDR3 loop spans 15 amino acids. The germline gives CDR1 SGHTA, CDR2 FQGTGA. CDR3: CASSLLAGEGNEQFF. The CDR3 coding sequence is TGTGCCAGCAGCCTACTAGCGGGAGAGGGCAATGAGCAGTTCTTC.

This chain connects TRBV10-3 to TRBJ2-6; D is ambiguous. The length of the CDR3 is 13 residues. V lost 6 bases and J 2 bases, leaving 5 bases between the germline ends. Germline CDR1 is ENHRY and CDR2 is SYGVKD. The CDR3 DNA is TGTGCCATCAGCCAGACTGGGGCCAACGTCCTGACTTTC. Translation gives CAISQTGANVLTF.

This clonotype has only a few counts. The CDR3 is CASSHPRETQYF. CDR3 DNA sequence: TGTGCCAGCAGCCACCCCCGGGAGACCCAGTACTTC. J is TRBJ2-5 and V is TRBV6-6; D uncertain. The V gene lost 6 bases and the J gene lost 5 bases, with 10 bases spanning the gap. CDR1 is MNHNY and CDR2 is SVGAGI in the germline V gene (reference sequence). The CDR3 runs to 12 residues.

This rearrangement joins TRBV24-1 to TRBJ2-2; 10 positions agree with TRBD2. The ends lost 3 bases at V and 4 bases at J; junction bases unmatched: 13. CDR1 KGHDR and CDR2 SFDVKD come from the germline V gene. The CDR3 spans 19 residues. The CDR3 coding sequence is TGTGCCACCAGTGATCCCCTAGCGGGAGTGCCTCATTCCACCGGGGAGCTGTTTTTT. Amino acids: CATSDPLAGVPHSTGELFF.

This clonotype was recorded a few times. The V call is TRBV3-1, the J call TRBJ2-7, with D tentatively TRBD2 (7 bases). Between the trimmed V and J ends, which lost 1 base and 3 bases, there was a span of 13 bases. CDR1 and CDR2 from the germline V gene are LGHDT and YNNKEL (reference sequence). The CDR3 totals 15 residues. The CDR3 loop is CASSQAAGAGYEQYV. The CDR3 DNA is TGTGCCAGCAGCCAAGCGGCGGGGGCCGGCTACGAGCAGTACGTC.

The chain couples TRBV29-1 to TRBJ1-1; the D gene is possibly TRBD1 (5 bases). CDR3 length: 11 residues. Deletions cut 1 base from V and 7 bases from J, with 7 bases between. Germline V lookup: CDR1 SQVTM, CDR2 ANQGSEA. The CDR3 DNA is TGCAGCGTTGAAGGCAGGGATGAAGCTTTCTTT. It encodes CSVEGRDEAFF.

This clonotype was detected a few times. V and J are TRBV11-2 and TRBJ2-7; D remains ambiguous. Trimming took off 2 bases at V and 1 base at J, with 9 bases between the two ends. Germline CDR1 SGHAT, CDR2 FQNNGV. CDR3 length: 14 residues. The CDR3 reads CASSLLPSSYEQYF. The CDR3 DNA is TGTGCCAGCAGCTTACTTCCTTCGTCCTACGAGCAGTACTTC.

Only a few counts were recorded for this clonotype. This chain uses TRBV2 with TRBJ1-1, with D possibly matching TRBD1 (5 bases). Per the germline V gene, CDR1 is SNHLY and CDR2 is FYNNEI. The germline V and J ends were trimmed by 5 bases and 4 bases, with 11 bases remaining between them. The CDR3 is 13 residues long. CDR3 protein: CASSSEGSTEAFF. Here the CDR3 DNA reads TGTGCCAGCAGTTCCGAGGGGAGCACTGAAGCTTTCTTT.

In this sample, this clonotype turned up a few times. The chain has TRBV7-9 and TRBJ1-6, with TRBD1 matching over 7 bases. The germline gives CDR1 SEHNR, CDR2 FQNEAQ (reference sequence). This CDR3 region has 15 residues. V gave up 8 bases and J gave up 7 bases; unmatched junction bases: 11. The CDR3 loop is CASAPTTGVNSPLHF. CDR3 DNA sequence: TGTGCCAGCGCCCCCACCACAGGGGTAAATTCACCCCTCCACTTT.

This sequence joins TRBV15 and TRBJ2-5; 7 bases are shared with TRBD1. The germline CDR1 and CDR2 sequences are LNHNV and YYDKDF (reference sequence). V gave up 4 bases and J gave up 5 bases; unmatched junction bases: 10. This CDR3 has 15 amino acids. Written as DNA, the CDR3 is TGTGCCACCAGCACGACAGGGCCCCTACGTGAGACCCAGTACTTC. It yields the protein CATSTTGPLRETQYF.

This clonotype was counted between two and nine times. The chain is built from TRBV6-1 and TRBJ2-2; D ambiguous. The CDR3 is made up of 13 amino acids. Deletions cut 6 bases from V and 5 bases from J, with 10 bases between. Germline V lookup: CDR1 MNHNS, CDR2 SASEGT. The CDR3: CASRGSPTGELFF. The CDR3 region has the DNA TGTGCCAGCAGGGGTAGCCCTACCGGGGAGCTGTTTTTT.

This clonotype has just a few counts. CDR3 in amino acids: CSARDVAKISYNEQFF. CDR3 DNA sequence: TGCAGTGCTAGAGATGTGGCGAAGATATCCTACAATGAGCAGTTCTTC. The rearrangement links TRBV20-1 to TRBJ2-1; D unclear. The germline V gene has CDR1 DFQATT and CDR2 SNEGSKA (reference sequence). V gave up 0 bases and J gave up 1 base, with 13 bases separating them. CDR3 length: 16 amino acids.

The chain recombines TRBV15 with TRBJ2-5; TRBD1 might be the D (6 bases). This CDR3 region has 16 residues. CDR1 is LNHNV, CDR2 YYDKDF, per germline (reference sequence). V lost 0 bases to trimming and J lost 1 base, with 12 bases between them. In DNA, the CDR3 is TGTGCCACCAGCAGAGAAAGAAACAGGGCCCAAGAGACCCAGTACTTC. Its protein is CATSRERNRAQETQYF.

This clonotype came up a few times. This chain links TRBV19 with TRBJ1-1; 7 bases line up with TRBD1. V gave up 7 bases and J gave up 1 base; unmatched junction bases: 9. This CDR3 is built from 15 residues. Per the germline V gene, CDR1 is LNHDA and CDR2 is SQIVND (reference sequence). CDR3 nucleotides: TGTGCCAGTACCCCTGTGTACAGGGGGAACACTGAAGCTTTCTTT. This sequence encodes CASTPVYRGNTEAFF.

Many counts were recorded for this clonotype. The chain is built from TRBV7-2 and TRBJ1-2; TRBD1 matches 8 bases. J was trimmed by 2 bases and V by 2 bases; bases with no gene match: 4. CDR1 is SGHTA, CDR2 FQGNSA, per germline. This CDR3 has 15 residues. The CDR3 is CASSLTTGGNYGYTF. CDR3 sequence (DNA): TGTGCCAGCAGCTTAACTACAGGGGGAAACTATGGCTACACCTTC. The entire variable domain, with the rest obtained from reference TRBV7-2 and TRBJ1-2, is as follows: GAGVSQSPSNKVTEKGKDVELRCDPISGHTALYWYRQSLGQGLEFLIYFQGNSAPDKSGLPSDRFSAERTGGSVSTLTIQRTQQEDSAVYLCASSLTTGGNYGYTFGSGTRLTVV.

The chain couples TRBV10-3 to TRBJ2-5, with 10 bases aligning to TRBD2. The CDR3 runs 17 residues. Germline loops: CDR1 ENHRY, CDR2 SYGVKD. Germline trimming cut 6 bases from V and 1 base from J; bases unmatched to any gene: 11. In nucleotides, the CDR3 is TGTGCCATCAGAACCGGAGCTAGCGGGGGATCCCAAGAGACCCAGTACTTC. It yields the protein CAIRTGASGGSQETQYF.